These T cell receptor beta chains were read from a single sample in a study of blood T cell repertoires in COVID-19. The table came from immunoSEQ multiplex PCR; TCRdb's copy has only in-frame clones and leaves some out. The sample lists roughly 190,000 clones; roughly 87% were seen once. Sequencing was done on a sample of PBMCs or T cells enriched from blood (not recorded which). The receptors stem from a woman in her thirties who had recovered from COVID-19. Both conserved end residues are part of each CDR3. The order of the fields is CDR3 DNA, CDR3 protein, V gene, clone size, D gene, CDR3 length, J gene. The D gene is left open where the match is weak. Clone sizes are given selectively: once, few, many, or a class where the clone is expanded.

cdr3_nt: TGTGCTAGTGGTTTGGTACGGTCCGGACTCCTCGTCTCCTACAATGAGCAGTTCTTC; cdr3_aa: CASGLVRSGLLVSYNEQFF; v_call: TRBV12-5; clone_size: .; d_call: .; cdr3_length: 19; j_call: TRBJ2-1
cdr3_nt: TGTGCCAGTAGTATAAAGTCGGTCAGTCGGGATCAGCCCCAGCATTTT; cdr3_aa: CASSIKSVSRDQPQHF; v_call: TRBV19; clone_size: .; d_call: .; cdr3_length: 16; j_call: TRBJ1-5
cdr3_nt: TGTGCCAGCAGCGGGGGGGGGCTTAATTCACCCCTCCACTTT; cdr3_aa: CASSGGGLNSPLHF; v_call: TRBV11-3; clone_size: few; d_call: .; cdr3_length: 14; j_call: TRBJ1-6
cdr3_nt: TGTGCCAGTAAGTGGGGGGGCACTGAAGCTTTCTTT; cdr3_aa: CASKWGGTEAFF; v_call: TRBV19; clone_size: .; d_call: .; cdr3_length: 12; j_call: TRBJ1-1
cdr3_nt: TGTGCCAGCAGCTTCCGGGACAGGGGTTTGGACGAGCAGTACTTC; cdr3_aa: CASSFRDRGLDEQYF; v_call: TRBV13; clone_size: .; d_call: TRBD1; cdr3_length: 15; j_call: TRBJ2-7
cdr3_nt: TGTGCCAGCAGCCCCGGGACAGCTAGCTACTATGGCTACACCTTC; cdr3_aa: CASSPGTASYYGYTF; v_call: TRBV11-2; clone_size: .; d_call: TRBD1; cdr3_length: 15; j_call: TRBJ1-2
cdr3_nt: TGTGCCAGCAGTCTTCGCCAGTGGCGGGCCAACTCCTACAATGAGCAGTTCTTC; cdr3_aa: CASSLRQWRANSYNEQFF; v_call: TRBV27; clone_size: .; d_call: .; cdr3_length: 18; j_call: TRBJ2-1
cdr3_nt: TGTGCCAGCAGCCAAGATCTCCCAGGGGAGACTGAAAAACTGTTTTTT; cdr3_aa: CASSQDLPGETEKLFF; v_call: TRBV14; clone_size: .; d_call: .; cdr3_length: 16; j_call: TRBJ1-4
cdr3_nt: TGTGCCAGCAGTTTTAACCGGGACAGCTACGAGCAGTACTTC; cdr3_aa: CASSFNRDSYEQYF; v_call: TRBV6-5; clone_size: once; d_call: TRBD1; cdr3_length: 14; j_call: TRBJ2-7
cdr3_nt: TGTGCCAGCAGTGAGACTAGCGGGACCCGCACAGATACGCAGTATTTT; cdr3_aa: CASSETSGTRTDTQYF; v_call: TRBV6-2/TRBV6-3; clone_size: .; d_call: TRBD2; cdr3_length: 16; j_call: TRBJ2-3
cdr3_nt: TGTGCCAGCAGCTTAGATCGGGGAGGTTCCTACAATGAGCAGTTCTTC; cdr3_aa: CASSLDRGGSYNEQFF; v_call: TRBV13; clone_size: .; d_call: .; cdr3_length: 16; j_call: TRBJ2-1
cdr3_nt: TGTGCCAACGGACAGGGGAATTCACCCCTCCACTTT; cdr3_aa: CANGQGNSPLHF; v_call: TRBV2; clone_size: .; d_call: TRBD1; cdr3_length: 12; j_call: TRBJ1-6
cdr3_nt: TGTGCCAGCAATAAAGGACAGTTGAACCAGCCCCAGCATTTT; cdr3_aa: CASNKGQLNQPQHF; v_call: TRBV6-5; clone_size: .; d_call: .; cdr3_length: 14; j_call: TRBJ1-5
cdr3_nt: TGTGCCAGCAGCCAACTAGCGGGAGTTTCCACCGGGGAGCTGTTTTTT; cdr3_aa: CASSQLAGVSTGELFF; v_call: TRBV21-1; clone_size: .; d_call: .; cdr3_length: 16; j_call: TRBJ2-2
cdr3_nt: TGTGCCAGCAGTGTAGACAGGGGGGCAGGTCAAGAGACCCAGTACTTC; cdr3_aa: CASSVDRGAGQETQYF; v_call: TRBV2; clone_size: .; d_call: TRBD1; cdr3_length: 16; j_call: TRBJ2-5
cdr3_nt: TGTGCCAGCAGTATATGGGGGGATAGAGGCGAGCAGTACTTC; cdr3_aa: CASSIWGDRGEQYF; v_call: TRBV25-1; clone_size: .; d_call: .; cdr3_length: 14; j_call: TRBJ2-7
cdr3_nt: TGTGCCAGCAGCCACTCCACAGGGGGCGGGGGATCACCCCTCCACTTT; cdr3_aa: CASSHSTGGGGSPLHF; v_call: TRBV4-2; clone_size: .; d_call: TRBD1; cdr3_length: 16; j_call: TRBJ1-6
cdr3_nt: TGCGCCAGCAGCGCCTCACAGGGAGAGCCTAACTATGGCTACACCTTC; cdr3_aa: CASSASQGEPNYGYTF; v_call: TRBV5-1; clone_size: .; d_call: .; cdr3_length: 16; j_call: TRBJ1-2
cdr3_nt: TGCGCCAGCAGCTCCTCGGAGGGGCTTGAAAAACTGTTTTTT; cdr3_aa: CASSSSEGLEKLFF; v_call: TRBV5-1; clone_size: .; d_call: .; cdr3_length: 14; j_call: TRBJ1-4
cdr3_nt: TGTGCCACCAGCAAGTGGGCAGAGAACACTGAAGCTTTCTTT; cdr3_aa: CATSKWAENTEAFF; v_call: TRBV15; clone_size: once; d_call: .; cdr3_length: 14; j_call: TRBJ1-1
cdr3_nt: TGTGCCAGCAGGAACGGGACATACGGCTACACCTTC; cdr3_aa: CASRNGTYGYTF; v_call: TRBV2; clone_size: .; d_call: .; cdr3_length: 12; j_call: TRBJ1-2
cdr3_nt: TGTGCCAGCCAACAGGGGCACTCTGGAAACACCATATATTTT; cdr3_aa: CASQQGHSGNTIYF; v_call: TRBV2; clone_size: .; d_call: TRBD1; cdr3_length: 14; j_call: TRBJ1-3
cdr3_nt: TGCGCCAGCAGCTTAACAGGGGTTGACACCGGGGAGCTGTTTTTT; cdr3_aa: CASSLTGVDTGELFF; v_call: TRBV5-1; clone_size: once; d_call: TRBD1; cdr3_length: 15; j_call: TRBJ2-2
cdr3_nt: TGTGCCAGCAGGATACAGGGGGGCAATCAGCCCCAGCATTTT; cdr3_aa: CASRIQGGNQPQHF; v_call: TRBV2; clone_size: few; d_call: TRBD1; cdr3_length: 14; j_call: TRBJ1-5
cdr3_nt: TGTGCCAGCAGCCCAAGAACAGGGGACGTCACTGAAGCTTTCTTT; cdr3_aa: CASSPRTGDVTEAFF; v_call: TRBV7-9; clone_size: .; d_call: TRBD1; cdr3_length: 15; j_call: TRBJ1-1
cdr3_nt: TGTGCCAGTAGTATAGTCGGGGATACGCAGTATTTT; cdr3_aa: CASSIVGDTQYF; v_call: TRBV19; clone_size: .; d_call: .; cdr3_length: 12; j_call: TRBJ2-3
cdr3_nt: TGTGCCAGCAGCTTTGGGACTAACAATGAGCAGTTCTTC; cdr3_aa: CASSFGTNNEQFF; v_call: TRBV11-2; clone_size: once; d_call: TRBD2; cdr3_length: 13; j_call: TRBJ2-1
cdr3_nt: TGCGCCAGCAGCTCGAACTTGAACACTGAAGCTTTCTTT; cdr3_aa: CASSSNLNTEAFF; v_call: TRBV5-1; clone_size: .; d_call: .; cdr3_length: 13; j_call: TRBJ1-1
cdr3_nt: TGCGCCAGCCGGGACAGGAACAATGAGCAGTTCTTC; cdr3_aa: CASRDRNNEQFF; v_call: TRBV5-1; clone_size: few; d_call: TRBD1; cdr3_length: 12; j_call: TRBJ2-1
cdr3_nt: TGTGCCAGCAGCGGGGGATTGGGCAATCAGCCCCAGCATTTT; cdr3_aa: CASSGGLGNQPQHF; v_call: TRBV6-6; clone_size: .; d_call: .; cdr3_length: 14; j_call: TRBJ1-5
cdr3_nt: TGTGCCTGGGATTCTGCAGGGTACACTGAAGCTTTCTTT; cdr3_aa: CAWDSAGYTEAFF; v_call: TRBV30; clone_size: .; d_call: .; cdr3_length: 13; j_call: TRBJ1-1
cdr3_nt: TGTGCCAGCAGTTTATGGGGGGGGAAGTTCTACGAGCAGTACTTC; cdr3_aa: CASSLWGGKFYEQYF; v_call: TRBV27; clone_size: .; d_call: TRBD2; cdr3_length: 15; j_call: TRBJ2-7
cdr3_nt: TGTGCCAGCAGCCCCGTAGCCGGCTACGAGCAGTACTTC; cdr3_aa: CASSPVAGYEQYF; v_call: TRBV7-2; clone_size: .; d_call: .; cdr3_length: 13; j_call: TRBJ2-7
cdr3_nt: TGTGCCAGCAAGAGGGAGCAGTCGGGTAGAAACACCATATATTTT; cdr3_aa: CASKREQSGRNTIYF; v_call: TRBV7-9; clone_size: .; d_call: .; cdr3_length: 15; j_call: TRBJ1-3
cdr3_nt: TGCGCCAGCAGCCACCGACAGGGGGGCAATCAGCCCCAGCATTTT; cdr3_aa: CASSHRQGGNQPQHF; v_call: TRBV4-3; clone_size: .; d_call: TRBD1; cdr3_length: 15; j_call: TRBJ1-5
cdr3_nt: TGTGCCTGGACCTACCCGACAGGGCGGTTCAACTATGGCTACACCTTC; cdr3_aa: CAWTYPTGRFNYGYTF; v_call: TRBV30; clone_size: few; d_call: TRBD1; cdr3_length: 16; j_call: TRBJ1-2
cdr3_nt: TGTGCCAGCAGCTTAGTTGGGGTCGGACAGGGGGATTACAATGAGCAGTTCTTC; cdr3_aa: CASSLVGVGQGDYNEQFF; v_call: TRBV11-3; clone_size: .; d_call: TRBD1; cdr3_length: 18; j_call: TRBJ2-1
cdr3_nt: TGCAGTGCTAGTCGTGCAGGGGCCTACGAGCAGTACTTC; cdr3_aa: CSASRAGAYEQYF; v_call: TRBV20-1; clone_size: .; d_call: .; cdr3_length: 13; j_call: TRBJ2-7
cdr3_nt: TGTGCCAGCAGCTTAGGTACAGGGGATTCACCCCTCCACTTT; cdr3_aa: CASSLGTGDSPLHF; v_call: TRBV7-9; clone_size: few; d_call: TRBD1; cdr3_length: 14; j_call: TRBJ1-6
cdr3_nt: TGTGCCAGTAGTATAGGGGGGCGGCCCCAGCATTTT; cdr3_aa: CASSIGGRPQHF; v_call: TRBV19; clone_size: .; d_call: .; cdr3_length: 12; j_call: TRBJ1-5
cdr3_nt: TGCGCCAGCAGCCATCGAGCGGGAGCCGGGGAGCTGTTTTTT; cdr3_aa: CASSHRAGAGELFF; v_call: TRBV4-3; clone_size: .; d_call: TRBD2; cdr3_length: 14; j_call: TRBJ2-2
cdr3_nt: TGTGCCTGGGCCCCTTTGGGCTCCGAGCAGTACTTC; cdr3_aa: CAWAPLGSEQYF; v_call: TRBV30; clone_size: .; d_call: .; cdr3_length: 12; j_call: TRBJ2-7
cdr3_nt: TGTGCCAGCAGTTTCGGCACAGATACGCAGTATTTT; cdr3_aa: CASSFGTDTQYF; v_call: TRBV12-3/TRBV12-4; clone_size: .; d_call: .; cdr3_length: 12; j_call: TRBJ2-3
cdr3_nt: TGTGCCAGTAGTTCGTCTTCCGGAAACACCATATATTTT; cdr3_aa: CASSSSSGNTIYF; v_call: TRBV19; clone_size: .; d_call: .; cdr3_length: 13; j_call: TRBJ1-3
cdr3_nt: TGTGCCAGCAGCGGGGGGAGGCTTAACCAAGAGACCCAGTACTTC; cdr3_aa: CASSGGRLNQETQYF; v_call: TRBV6-2/TRBV6-3; clone_size: .; d_call: TRBD2; cdr3_length: 15; j_call: TRBJ2-5
cdr3_nt: TGTGCCTGGAGTGAGCAGGGGGTGGTCGGCTACACCTTC; cdr3_aa: CAWSEQGVVGYTF; v_call: TRBV30; clone_size: .; d_call: TRBD1; cdr3_length: 13; j_call: TRBJ1-2
cdr3_nt: TGTGCCACCAGCAGAGGGAACAGGATCAACACTGAAGCTTTCTTT; cdr3_aa: CATSRGNRINTEAFF; v_call: TRBV15; clone_size: .; d_call: .; cdr3_length: 15; j_call: TRBJ1-1
cdr3_nt: TGTGCCAGCAGCTTAGCCAGCGTTTCGTATGGCTACACCTTC; cdr3_aa: CASSLASVSYGYTF; v_call: TRBV11-2; clone_size: once; d_call: .; cdr3_length: 14; j_call: TRBJ1-2
cdr3_nt: TGTGCCAGTAGTTCTATCGGACAGGGGATGGATCAGCCCCAGCATTTT; cdr3_aa: CASSSIGQGMDQPQHF; v_call: TRBV19; clone_size: .; d_call: TRBD1; cdr3_length: 16; j_call: TRBJ1-5
cdr3_nt: TGTGCCAGCAGCCGCCCCCCAGGGGCAGGGTCCTATAATTCACCCCTCCACTTT; cdr3_aa: CASSRPPGAGSYNSPLHF; v_call: TRBV7-2; clone_size: .; d_call: .; cdr3_length: 18; j_call: TRBJ1-6
cdr3_nt: TGTGCCAGTAGCGGACTAGCGGGAGTATCCGGCGCAGATACGCAGTATTTT; cdr3_aa: CASSGLAGVSGADTQYF; v_call: TRBV19; clone_size: once; d_call: TRBD2; cdr3_length: 17; j_call: TRBJ2-3
cdr3_nt: TGTGCCAGCAGTTATGGCTCCCAGGGCGGACAGCCCCAGCATTTT; cdr3_aa: CASSYGSQGGQPQHF; v_call: TRBV6-5; clone_size: .; d_call: .; cdr3_length: 15; j_call: TRBJ1-5